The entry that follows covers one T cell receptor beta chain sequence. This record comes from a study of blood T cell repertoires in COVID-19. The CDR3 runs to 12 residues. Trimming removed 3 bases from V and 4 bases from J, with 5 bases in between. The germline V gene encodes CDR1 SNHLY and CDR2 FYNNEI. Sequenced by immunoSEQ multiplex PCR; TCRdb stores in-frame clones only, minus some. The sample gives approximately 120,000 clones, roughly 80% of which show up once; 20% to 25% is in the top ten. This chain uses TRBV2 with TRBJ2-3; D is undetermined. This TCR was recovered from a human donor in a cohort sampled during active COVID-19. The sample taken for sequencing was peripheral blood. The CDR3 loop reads CASSDNSDTQYF. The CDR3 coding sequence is TGTGCCAGCAGTGACAATTCAGATACGCAGTATTTT.